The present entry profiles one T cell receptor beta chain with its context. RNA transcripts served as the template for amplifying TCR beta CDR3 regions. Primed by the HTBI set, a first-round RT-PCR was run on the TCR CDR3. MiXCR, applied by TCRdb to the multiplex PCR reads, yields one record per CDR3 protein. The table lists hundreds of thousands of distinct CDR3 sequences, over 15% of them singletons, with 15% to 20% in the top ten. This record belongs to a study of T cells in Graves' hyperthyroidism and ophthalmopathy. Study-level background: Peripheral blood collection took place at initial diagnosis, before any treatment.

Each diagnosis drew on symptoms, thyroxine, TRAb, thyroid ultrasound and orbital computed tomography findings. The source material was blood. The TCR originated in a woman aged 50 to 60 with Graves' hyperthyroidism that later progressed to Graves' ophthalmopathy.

The CDR3 region has the DNA TGTGCCACCAGTCCCACGACTGCCCTGACCGGCTACACCTTC. It is translated as CATSPTTALTGYTF. The V and J genes are TRBV24-1 and TRBJ1-2; D is unresolved. The CDR3 contains 14 residues. The V and J ends lost 6 bases and 8 bases respectively, with 18 bases between them. Germline V CDR1 and CDR2: KGHDR, SFDVKD.